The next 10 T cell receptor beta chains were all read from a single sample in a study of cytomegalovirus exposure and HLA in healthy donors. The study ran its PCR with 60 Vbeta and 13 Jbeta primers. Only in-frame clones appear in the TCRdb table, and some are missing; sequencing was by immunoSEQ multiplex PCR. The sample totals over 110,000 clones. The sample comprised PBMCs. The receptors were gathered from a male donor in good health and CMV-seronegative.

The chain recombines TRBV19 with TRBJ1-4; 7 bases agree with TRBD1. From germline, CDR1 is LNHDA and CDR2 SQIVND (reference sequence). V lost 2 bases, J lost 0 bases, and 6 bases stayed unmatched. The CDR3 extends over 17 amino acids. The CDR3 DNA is TGTGCCAGTAGTATATCCCGACAGGGAACAACTAATGAAAAACTGTTTTTT. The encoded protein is CASSISRQGTTNEKLFF.

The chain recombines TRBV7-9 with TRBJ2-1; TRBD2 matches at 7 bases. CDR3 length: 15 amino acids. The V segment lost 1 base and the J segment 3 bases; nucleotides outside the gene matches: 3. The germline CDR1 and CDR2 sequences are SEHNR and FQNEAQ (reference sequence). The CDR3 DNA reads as TGTGCCAGCAGCTTAGGAGCGGGAATCTACAATGAGCAGTTCTTC. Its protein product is CASSLGAGIYNEQFF. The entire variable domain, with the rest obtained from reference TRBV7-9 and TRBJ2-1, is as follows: DTGVSQNPRHKITKRGQNVTFRCDPISEHNRLYWYRQTLGQGPEFLTYFQNEAQLEKSRLLSDRFSAERPKGSFSTLEIQRTEQGDSAMYLCASSLGAGIYNEQFFGPGTRLTVL.

DNA for the CDR3: TGTGCCAGCAGCCGGGACAGACAAGAGACCCAGTACTTC. Its translation is CASSRDRQETQYF. The chain uses TRBV7-3 and TRBJ2-5; 7 bases are shared with TRBD1. CDR3 size: 13 residues. V dropped 5 bases and J dropped 2; count of bases not matched to a gene: 2. The germline CDR1 and CDR2 sequences are SGHTA and FQGTGA.

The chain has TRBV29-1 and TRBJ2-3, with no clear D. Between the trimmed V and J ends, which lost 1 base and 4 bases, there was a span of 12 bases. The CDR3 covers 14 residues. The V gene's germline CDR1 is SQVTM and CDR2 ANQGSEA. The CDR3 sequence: CSVEGWLKPDTQYF. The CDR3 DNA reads TGCAGCGTTGAAGGTTGGCTCAAACCAGATACGCAGTATTTT.

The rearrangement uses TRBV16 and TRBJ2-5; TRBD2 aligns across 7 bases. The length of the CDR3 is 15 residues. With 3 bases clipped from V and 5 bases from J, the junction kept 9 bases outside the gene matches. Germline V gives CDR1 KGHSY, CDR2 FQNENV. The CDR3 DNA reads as TGTGCCAGCAGCCAGCCGGGACTAAAAGGGGAGACCCAGTACTTC. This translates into CASSQPGLKGETQYF.

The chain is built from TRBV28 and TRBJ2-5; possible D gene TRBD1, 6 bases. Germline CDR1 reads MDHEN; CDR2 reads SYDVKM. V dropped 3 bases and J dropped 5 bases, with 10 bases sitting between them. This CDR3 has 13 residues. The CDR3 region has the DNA TGTGCCAGCAGTTTTCAGGGGTACGAGACCCAGTACTTC. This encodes CASSFQGYETQYF.

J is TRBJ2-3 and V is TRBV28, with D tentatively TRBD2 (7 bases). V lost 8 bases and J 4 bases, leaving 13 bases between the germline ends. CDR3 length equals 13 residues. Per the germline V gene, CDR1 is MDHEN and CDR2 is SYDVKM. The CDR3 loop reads CASLGGGSDTQYF. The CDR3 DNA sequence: TGTGCCAGCCTGGGGGGGGGCTCAGATACGCAGTATTTT.

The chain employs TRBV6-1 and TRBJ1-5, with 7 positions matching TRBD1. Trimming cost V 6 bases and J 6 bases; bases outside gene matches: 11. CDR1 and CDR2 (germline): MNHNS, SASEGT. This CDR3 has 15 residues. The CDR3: CASRAQGETGQPQHF. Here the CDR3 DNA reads TGTGCCAGCAGAGCCCAGGGGGAAACGGGTCAGCCCCAGCATTTT.

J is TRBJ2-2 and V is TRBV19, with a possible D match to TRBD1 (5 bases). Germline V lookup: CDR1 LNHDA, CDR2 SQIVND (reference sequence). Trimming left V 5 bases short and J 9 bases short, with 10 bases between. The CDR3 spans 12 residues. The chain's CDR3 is CASSPQARELFF. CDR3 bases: TGTGCCAGTAGTCCACAGGCGAGGGAGCTGTTTTTT.

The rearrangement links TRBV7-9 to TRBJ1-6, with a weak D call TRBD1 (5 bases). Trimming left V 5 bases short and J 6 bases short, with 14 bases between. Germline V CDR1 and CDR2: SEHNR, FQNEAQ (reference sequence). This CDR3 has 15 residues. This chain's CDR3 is CASSGLGQVNSPLHF. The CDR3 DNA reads TGTGCCAGCAGCGGGCTGGGGCAGGTTAATTCACCCCTCCACTTT.